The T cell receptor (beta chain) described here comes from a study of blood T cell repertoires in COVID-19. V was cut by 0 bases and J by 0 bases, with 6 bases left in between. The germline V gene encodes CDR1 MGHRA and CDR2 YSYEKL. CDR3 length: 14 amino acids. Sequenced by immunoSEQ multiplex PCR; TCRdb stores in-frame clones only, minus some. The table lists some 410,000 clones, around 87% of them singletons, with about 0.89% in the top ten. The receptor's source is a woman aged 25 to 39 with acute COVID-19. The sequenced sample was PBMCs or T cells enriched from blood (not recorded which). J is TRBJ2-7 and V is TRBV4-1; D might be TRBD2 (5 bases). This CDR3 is CASSQEGSSYEQYF. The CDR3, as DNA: TGCGCCAGCAGCCAAGAGGGGAGCTCCTACGAGCAGTACTTC.